A selection of T cell receptor beta chains follows, all from one sample in a study of CD8 T cells in Susac syndrome. One entry per CDR3 protein results from TCRdb running MiXCR on the immunoSEQ multiplex PCR reads. This sample has about 430,000 distinct CDR3 sequences, with more than 80% found just once. The sequenced sample consisted of CD8+ T cells from PBMCs. The source of these receptors is a human donor with multiple sclerosis. Both conserved end residues are part of each CDR3. D genes are given only for firm matches. Clone size appears in some rows only: once, few, many, or a class for an expanded clone.

v_call	d_call	clone_size	j_call	cdr3_aa	cdr3_nt
TRBV23-1	.	.	TRBJ1-2	CASSQSDREEGGGYTF	TGCGCCAGCAGTCAATCGGATCGGGAAGAGGGGGGTGGCTACACCTTC
TRBV6-4	.	.	TRBJ2-1	CASSRGRSYNEQFF	TGTGCCAGCAGTAGAGGGAGGTCCTACAATGAGCAGTTCTTC
TRBV10-1	TRBD2	.	TRBJ2-3	CASSESHREVADTQYF	TGCGCCAGCAGTGAGTCCCACCGGGAGGTCGCAGATACGCAGTATTTT
TRBV5-8	TRBD1	.	TRBJ2-2	CASSLEDRGDYTGELFF	TGTGCCAGCAGCTTGGAGGACAGGGGGGACTACACCGGGGAGCTGTTTTTT
TRBV28	.	.	TRBJ1-1	CASSLLGLGTEAFF	TGTGCCAGCAGTTTATTGGGTCTTGGAACTGAAGCTTTCTTT
TRBV14	.	.	TRBJ2-7	CASSQVSGAYEQYF	TGTGCCAGCAGCCAAGTGTCAGGGGCCTACGAGCAGTACTTC
TRBV6-1	.	.	TRBJ2-2	CASSEGRNPWAGELFF	TGTGCCAGCAGTGAAGGGAGAAACCCGTGGGCCGGGGAGCTGTTTTTT
TRBV24-1	.	.	TRBJ2-7	CATTIHEQYF	TGTGCCACCACCATTCACGAGCAGTACTTC
TRBV20-1	.	.	TRBJ1-5	CSARDIGEVGQPQHF	TGCAGTGCTAGAGATATCGGGGAAGTAGGCCAGCCCCAGCATTTT
TRBV4-1	.	once	TRBJ1-6	CASSPTPGGNSPLHF	TGCGCCAGCAGCCCCACACCCGGGGGCAATTCACCCCTCCACTTT